This TCR beta chain comes out of a study of T cells in Graves' hyperthyroidism and ophthalmopathy. CDR1 is MDHEN and CDR2 is SYDVKM in the germline V gene. V was clipped by 7 bases and J by 7 bases, with 19 bases between them. The CDR3 runs 14 residues. General study findings and limits: Researchers found most expanded thyroid clonotypes above 0.001 in blood as well. Model-based prediction identified ophthalmopathy a median around 6.5 months prior to its onset.

Subjects with ophthalmopathy showed a Clinical Activity Score no lower than 3, a NOSPECS grade no lower than 4, and a duration shorter than 3 months. Uncontrolled infection, other autoimmune disease, pregnancy or lactation excluded patients. This clonotype was counted ten times or more. As yet, its antigen is unknown. Amplified regions were TCR beta CDR3 sequences from RNA transcripts. Primed by the HTBI set, a first-round RT-PCR was run on the TCR CDR3. Each CDR3 protein is one row after TCRdb ran MiXCR on the multiplex PCR reads. The data contain 200,000 to 250,000 distinct CDR3 sequences, around 17% of them singletons.

The chain employs TRBV28 and TRBJ1-1; no firm D call. Specimen: blood. This TCR was sampled from a woman between 18 and 30 years old with Graves' ophthalmopathy. The CDR3 DNA reads TGTGCCAGCACGGTAGACGCCGTAGTCGGTGAAGCTTTCTTT. Protein sequence: CASTVDAVVGEAFF.